This TCR beta chain emerged from a study of CD8 T cells in Susac syndrome. Germline CDR1 and CDR2: SQVTM and ANQGSEA. Trimming cost V 7 bases and J 3 bases; bases outside gene matches: 8. This CDR3 region has 14 residues. Random hexamers were used to reverse transcribe about 0.5 to 1 ug of RNA. Across 54 Vbeta and 13 Jbeta, immunoSEQ multiplex PCR amplified TCR beta CDR3. TCRdb re-analysed the immunoSEQ multiplex PCR reads in MiXCR, keeping a single row per CDR3 protein. The sample holds fewer than 150,000 distinct CDR3 sequences, 90% to 95% seen once. The V and J genes are TRBV29-1 and TRBJ2-7; 11 bases line up with TRBD1. The clonotype was recovered from a human donor with multiple sclerosis. What was sequenced was CD8+ T cells from PBMCs. For the CDR3, the DNA is TGCAGCGCCCGATCGGGACAGGGGGGCTACGAGCAGTACTTC. Its translation is CSARSGQGGYEQYF.